These T cell receptor beta chains were read from a single sample in a study of cytomegalovirus exposure and HLA in healthy donors. Method: immunoSEQ multiplex PCR; TCRdb's copy keeps in-frame clones and lacks some. The sample includes 90,000 to 130,000 clones, 55% to 75% seen only once; the top ten take around 10%. The sequenced sample consisted of PBMCs. The receptor source for this set is a man aged 30-40 years in good health and CMV-seropositive. Both conserved end residues are part of each CDR3. A D gene is named only where the DNA matches it firmly. The listing skips clone size in some rows; elsewhere it reads once, few, many or a size class.

j_call d_call v_call clone_size cdr3_nt cdr3_aa
TRBJ2-2 TRBD1 TRBV5-1 - TGCGCCAGCAGCTTGGAAAGACAGGGGGCAAACACCGGGGAGCTGTTTTTT CASSLERQGANTGELFF
TRBJ1-1 TRBD1 TRBV5-1 once TGCGCCAGCAGCCCGGGACAGGTCGGCACTGAAGCTTTCTTT CASSPGQVGTEAFF
TRBJ2-2 TRBD1 TRBV9 - TGTGCCAGCAGCGCTCGGGACAGGGGGGCCGGGGAGCTGTTTTTT CASSARDRGAGELFF
TRBJ2-2 TRBD2 TRBV28 - TGTGCCAGCAGACCAAGCGGGAGGTACACCGGGGAGCTGTTTTTT CASRPSGRYTGELFF
TRBJ2-1 TRBD2 TRBV11-3 once TGTGCCAGCAGCTCCGCCCCCGGGACTAGCGGGAGGTGGTCCTACAATGAGCAGTTCTTC CASSSAPGTSGRWSYNEQFF
TRBJ1-2 - TRBV6-1 - TGTGCCAGCAGTGAGCTTGGGGGCGGCAATGGCTACACCTTC CASSELGGGNGYTF
TRBJ2-5 - TRBV15 - TGTGCCACCAGCAGAGATCGGAGGTTATGGCAGAGGTACCAAGAGACCCAGTACTTC CATSRDRRLWQRYQETQYF
TRBJ2-3 - TRBV7-9 - TGTGCCAGCAGCCGTTGGACTGGCCGCACAGATACGCAGTATTTT CASSRWTGRTDTQYF
TRBJ1-1 - TRBV2 once TGTGCCAGCAAAACGGACACCTTGAACACTGAAGCTTTCTTT CASKTDTLNTEAFF
TRBJ2-3 - TRBV27 - TGTGCCAGCTCTTTTATCGGCGGCCACACAGATACGCAGTATTTT CASSFIGGHTDTQYF
TRBJ2-5 TRBD2 TRBV7-9 once TGTGCCAGCAGCTTAGGGGTAGCGGGAGCATCGGGGTCCGGGGAGACCCAGTACTTC CASSLGVAGASGSGETQYF
TRBJ1-5 TRBD1 TRBV30 - TGTGCCTGGAGTGTACACAGGGGAGCACGGCAGCCCCAGCATTTT CAWSVHRGARQPQHF
TRBJ2-3 TRBD2 TRBV7-3 - TGTGCCAGCAGTCCGACGGGGGGGCCCACAGATACGCAGTATTTT CASSPTGGPTDTQYF
TRBJ2-5 TRBD1 TRBV28 - TGTGCCAGCAGTTTCGTGGGACAGGGGATCGAGACCCAGTACTTC CASSFVGQGIETQYF
TRBJ2-5 TRBD2 TRBV5-1 - TGCGCCAGCAGCTTGGCGCTAGCGGGGGTAGGAGAGACCCAGTACTTC CASSLALAGVGETQYF
TRBJ2-2 - TRBV5-6 once TGTGCCAGCAGCTTCTACGGGGAGCTGTTTTTT CASSFYGELFF
TRBJ2-2 TRBD1 TRBV4-1 - TGCGCCAGCAGCCAAGCAACAGGGGGCGTCACCGGGGAGCTGTTTTTT CASSQATGGVTGELFF
TRBJ2-2 - TRBV10-3 - TGTGCCATCAGCCTCACACCCCCCACGGGACACTTCAACACCGGGGAGCTGTTTTTT CAISLTPPTGHFNTGELFF
TRBJ2-5 TRBD2 TRBV29-1 - TGCAGCGTTGAGGTAGCGGGAGGAGGGGACCAAGAGACCCAGTACTTC CSVEVAGGGDQETQYF
TRBJ1-1 - TRBV30 - TGTGCCTGTCAACAGGTCCGCACTGAAGCTTTCTTT CACQQVRTEAFF
TRBJ2-3 - TRBV6-4 - TGTGCCAGCAGTGAGGGGCGGGACGGCACAGATACGCAGTATTTT CASSEGRDGTDTQYF
TRBJ2-3 TRBD2 TRBV27 - TGTGCCAGCAGTCTCTGGGGGGCGGGGGGCGGCACAGATACGCAGTATTTT CASSLWGAGGGTDTQYF
TRBJ2-5 TRBD2 TRBV4-2 - TGTGCCAGCAGCCAAGGAAGCGGGAGGGGAGAGACCCAGTACTTC CASSQGSGRGETQYF
TRBJ1-4 TRBD1 TRBV2 - TGTGCCAGCAGCGAAGACAGGGCTGAGGCCGAAAAACTGTTTTTT CASSEDRAEAEKLFF
TRBJ1-3 - TRBV4-1 few TGCGCCAGCGGGGCAGGGGCCCTTTCTGGAAACACCATATATTTT CASGAGALSGNTIYF
TRBJ1-4 TRBD1 TRBV7-9 few TGTGCCAGCAGCAGTACAGGGGGAGGTGAAAAACTGTTTTTT CASSSTGGGEKLFF
TRBJ1-4 TRBD1 TRBV19 once TGTGCCACCTCAGGCGGGACAGGGCTTCGTAATGAAAAACTGTTTTTT CATSGGTGLRNEKLFF
TRBJ1-1 - TRBV5-1 once TGCGCCAGCAGCTTGTTCGGGTCGGAGAACACTGAAGCTTTCTTT CASSLFGSENTEAFF
TRBJ1-1 TRBD1 TRBV29-1 few TGCAGCGTTGGGGCGGGACAGGGGGGTCGTGGCACTGAAGCTTTCTTT CSVGAGQGGRGTEAFF
TRBJ2-1 - TRBV28 - TGTGCCAGCAGTTTATGGGGGGGAAACCCGGAGCAGTTCTTC CASSLWGGNPEQFF
TRBJ1-2 TRBD1 TRBV29-1 once TGCAGCGGAGTAGACAGGGACTATGGCTACACCTTC CSGVDRDYGYTF
TRBJ1-4 - TRBV10-3 - TGTGCCACCACAGGGAACGCTAATGAAAAACTGTTTTTT CATTGNANEKLFF
TRBJ2-2 TRBD2 TRBV11-2 - TGTGCCAGCAGCAGACGGCTAGCGGGTAGCAACACCGGGGAGCTGTTTTTT CASSRRLAGSNTGELFF
TRBJ2-5 TRBD2 TRBV11-3 - TGTGCCAGCAGCTTAGGCGTACTAGCGGGAGAAGAGACCCAGTACTTC CASSLGVLAGEETQYF